The rows below give T cell receptor beta chains drawn from one sample of a study of cytomegalovirus exposure and HLA in healthy donors. The method was immunoSEQ multiplex PCR; TCRdb's version includes in-frame clones alone and lacks a portion of them. This table holds tens of thousands of clones, roughly two thirds found once. Sequencing was done on a sample of PBMCs. The receptors were sampled from a human donor in good health. CDR3s include the opening cysteine and the closing phenylalanine or tryptophan. The order of the fields is CDR3 length, V gene, J gene, D gene, clone size, CDR3 protein, CDR3 DNA. The D gene is left open where the match is weak. The size entry is marked missing in some rows and otherwise reads once, few, many or a size class.

>11|TRBV7-8|TRBJ1-1|TRBD1|few
CASSLGGQAFF
TGTGCCAGCAGCTTAGGGGGACAGGCTTTCTTT
>16|TRBV30|TRBJ1-4|.|.
CAWSVSGGGYNEKLFF
TGTGCCTGGAGTGTATCCGGGGGGGGGTATAATGAAAAACTGTTTTTT
>18|TRBV18|TRBJ1-4|TRBD1|.
CASSPPTGGIDPNEKLFF
TGTGCCAGCTCACCACCGACAGGGGGCATAGATCCTAATGAAAAACTGTTTTTT
>14|TRBV6-5|TRBJ1-2|.|.
CAVQRSDSVFGYTF
TGTGCCGTTCAAAGGTCGGACAGTGTCTTTGGCTACACCTTC
>15|TRBV5-1|TRBJ2-3|.|.
CASSRDGGPTDTQYF
TGCGCCAGCAGCCGTGACGGGGGGCCCACAGATACGCAGTATTTT
>14|TRBV18|TRBJ2-5|TRBD2|few
CASSPGTRGAVQYF
TGTGCCAGCTCACCCGGAACGCGGGGGGCCGTTCAGTACTTC
>14|TRBV5-1|TRBJ1-3|.|.
CASEEGYSGNTIYF
TGCGCCAGCGAGGAGGGCTACTCTGGAAACACCATATATTTT
>16|TRBV7-2|TRBJ2-5|TRBD2|.
CASSSRTSGGPETQYF
TGTGCCAGCAGCTCTCGGACTAGCGGGGGCCCGGAGACCCAGTACTTC
>13|TRBV7-9|TRBJ2-7|.|few
CASSWSGAYEQYF
TGTGCCAGCAGCTGGTCAGGGGCCTACGAGCAGTACTTC
>15|TRBV27|TRBJ1-1|.|.
CASSLSRARNTEAFF
TGTGCCAGCAGTTTATCCAGGGCGAGGAACACTGAAGCTTTCTTT
>15|TRBV6-5|TRBJ2-6|.|.
CASSYSGTGANVLTF
TGTGCCAGCAGTTATTCGGGGACTGGGGCCAACGTCCTGACTTTC
>14|TRBV29-1|TRBJ2-5|.|once
CSAQGRGNQETQYF
TGCAGCGCCCAAGGGCGGGGTAATCAAGAGACCCAGTACTTC
>13|TRBV12-5|TRBJ1-4|.|.
CASGSRSNEKLFF
TGTGCTAGTGGTTCCCGGAGTAATGAAAAACTGTTTTTT
>15|TRBV2|TRBJ1-5|TRBD1|.
CASKKGQGGYQPQHF
TGTGCCAGCAAAAAGGGACAGGGGGGCTATCAGCCCCAGCATTTT
>14|TRBV2|TRBJ2-1|.|.
CASKTGTLYNEQFF
TGTGCCAGCAAAACCGGGACTCTATACAATGAGCAGTTCTTC
>14|TRBV19|TRBJ2-2|.|.
CASSIRGNTGELFF
TGTGCCAGTAGTATACGGGGTAACACCGGGGAGCTGTTTTTT
>17|TRBV9|TRBJ1-6|.|.
CASSVRGSSSYNSPLHF
TGTGCCAGCAGCGTAAGGGGTTCGAGCTCCTATAATTCACCCCTCCACTTT
>14|TRBV5-1|TRBJ2-3|.|.
CASSFREGTDTQYF
TGCGCCAGCAGCTTCAGGGAAGGGACAGATACGCAGTATTTT
>15|TRBV5-1|TRBJ1-3|TRBD1|few
CASSPDRGSGNTIYF
TGCGCCAGCAGCCCGGACAGGGGGTCAGGAAACACCATATATTTT
>15|TRBV4-1|TRBJ2-1|TRBD2|.
CASRGGLAGNNEQFF
TGCGCCAGCAGGGGGGGACTAGCGGGCAACAATGAGCAGTTCTTC
>15|TRBV27|TRBJ1-1|.|.
CASSLNPGVNTEAFF
TGTGCCAGCAGTTTAAACCCAGGGGTGAACACTGAAGCTTTCTTT
>8|TRBV10-1|TRBJ1-1|.|few
CASPGAFF
TGCGCCAGCCCGGGAGCTTTCTTT
>14|TRBV11-3|TRBJ1-1|.|.
CASSLGSRNTEAFF
TGTGCCAGCAGCTTAGGATCCAGGAACACTGAAGCTTTCTTT
>18|TRBV18|TRBJ2-7|TRBD1|.
CASSPEPQTGAIFLEQYF
TGTGCCAGCTCACCAGAGCCCCAAACAGGGGCCATATTTCTCGAGCAGTACTTC
>13|TRBV7-9|TRBJ2-3|.|few
CASNGGYTDTQYF
TGTGCCAGCAATGGGGGGTACACAGATACGCAGTATTTT
>13|TRBV18|TRBJ1-2|.|.
CASSEGANYGYTF
TGTGCCAGCTCCGAAGGGGCCAACTATGGCTACACCTTC
>17|TRBV11-3|TRBJ1-6|TRBD1|.
CASSDATGTAYNSPLHF
TGTGCCAGCAGCGATGCAACCGGGACAGCCTATAATTCACCCCTCCACTTT
>14|TRBV2|TRBJ1-1|.|.
CASSYRPQGTEAFF
TGTGCCAGCAGCTACAGGCCCCAAGGCACTGAAGCTTTCTTT
>16|TRBV5-1|TRBJ1-3|.|once
CASSLGTASAGNTIYF
TGCGCCAGCAGCTTGGGGACAGCGAGCGCTGGAAACACCATATATTTT
>16|TRBV6-5|TRBJ2-6|.|once
CASSYGLSSGANVLTF
TGTGCCAGCAGTTACGGACTGAGCTCTGGGGCCAACGTCCTGACTTTC
>15|TRBV6-1|TRBJ2-6|TRBD1|.
CASGDRFSGANVLTF
TGTGCCAGCGGGGACAGGTTCTCTGGGGCCAACGTCCTGACTTTC
>14|TRBV7-9|TRBJ1-5|.|few
CASSSYQGNQPQHF
TGTGCCAGCAGCTCCTACCAGGGGAATCAGCCCCAGCATTTT